These 19 T cell receptor beta chains were all obtained from the same sample, sequenced in a study of T cell repertoires in cytomegalovirus infection. TCRdb processed the reads anew with MiXCR; each CDR3 protein has one entry. The sample contains hundreds of thousands of distinct CDR3 sequences, 20% to 25% of which appear only once. The material sequenced was CD8+ T cells from PBMCs. These receptors originate from a human donor in good health (CMV status not recorded). Some clones in this sample may be carry-over from other donors' samples.

There are a few counts of this clonotype. J is TRBJ1-6 and V is TRBV7-9; D gene ambiguous. The CDR3 is 14 residues long. CDR1 and CDR2 from the germline V gene are SEHNR and FQNEAQ (reference sequence). V was clipped by 0 bases and J by 3 bases, with 3 bases between them. CDR3 region: CASSLAFYNSPLHF. CDR3 sequence (DNA): TGTGCCAGCAGCTTAGCGTTCTATAATTCACCCCTCCACTTT.

The sample holds a few counts of this clonotype. A much bigger clone sits one base away, suggesting this may be a read error. The chain employs TRBV29-1 and TRBJ1-1; D is uncertain. Germline V gene data show CDR1 as SQVTM and CDR2 as ANQGSEA. The CDR3 consists of 12 residues. V shed 1 base and J shed 3 bases, with 6 bases lying between them. The CDR3 sequence: CSVEGQDTEAFF. CDR3 in DNA: TGCAGCGTTGAAGGGCAGGACACTGAAGCTTTCTTT.

At least ten counts were recorded for this clonotype. The chain carries TRBV6-2 or TRBV6-3 and TRBJ2-1; D call uncertain. There are 12 residues in the CDR3. V was trimmed by 8 bases and J by 5 bases, leaving 10 bases between them. The germline gives CDR1 MNHEY, CDR2 SVGEGT. CDR3 sequence reads: CASEDPNNEQFF. The DNA of the CDR3 is TGTGCCAGCGAGGACCCGAACAATGAGCAGTTCTTC.

CDR3 protein: CASEKNDKNIQYF. The DNA of the CDR3 is TGTGCCAGCGAGAAAAACGACAAAAACATTCAGTACTTC. This chain uses TRBV28 with TRBJ2-4; D remains unclear. Looked up from germline, CDR1 is MDHEN and CDR2 is SYDVKM. The CDR3 has 13 amino acids. Trimming removed 8 bases at V and 3 bases at J, with 11 bases between.

V usage is TRBV4-1 and J usage is TRBJ2-3; 10 nucleotides match TRBD2. The length of the CDR3 is 15 residues. Germline trimming cut 4 bases from V and 10 bases from J; bases unmatched to any gene: 11. Germline lookup yields CDR1 MGHRA and CDR2 YSYEKL. CDR3 DNA: TGCGCCAGCAGCCCCGGGGGAGCGGGGGGGCGTGCGCAGTATTTT. This codes for CASSPGGAGGRAQYF.

CDR3 loop: CSAPDRVGAYNEQFF. The CDR3 DNA reads as TGCAGTGCGCCGGACAGGGTAGGAGCCTACAATGAGCAGTTCTTC. The V gene is TRBV20-1, the J gene TRBJ2-1; 8 bases line up with TRBD1. Losses at the gene ends were 6 bases for V and 2 bases for J; bases not matched to a gene: 9. The CDR3 runs 15 residues. Germline CDR1 and CDR2: DFQATT and SNEGSKA (reference sequence).

This clonotype was observed a handful of times. The CDR3 is CSARGQGAREQYF. The CDR3 nucleotides are TGCAGTGCTAGGGGACAGGGGGCGAGGGAGCAGTACTTC. V is TRBV20-1 and J is TRBJ2-7, with TRBD1 matching over 12 bases. Trimming cost V 3 bases and J 7 bases; bases outside gene matches: 4. Germline V lookup: CDR1 DFQATT, CDR2 SNEGSKA (reference sequence). The CDR3 has 13 residues.

This clonotype has just a few counts. The rearrangement links TRBV2 to TRBJ2-5, with 7 bases lining up with TRBD2. The germline V gene encodes CDR1 SNHLY and CDR2 FYNNEI. This CDR3 has 12 residues. Germline trimming cut 6 bases from V and 4 bases from J; bases unmatched to any gene: 2. For the CDR3, the DNA is TGTGCCAGCAGGGGGACTATAGAGACCCAGTACTTC. This encodes CASRGTIETQYF.

Ten or more counts support this clonotype. The V and J genes are TRBV6-6 and TRBJ2-2; possible D gene TRBD1, 6 bases. The CDR3 is made up of 14 amino acids. CDR1 and CDR2 (germline): MNHNY, SVGAGI (reference sequence). Trimming removed 11 bases at V and 0 bases at J, with 13 bases between. CDR3 protein: CASLSGANTGELFF. CDR3 nucleotide sequence: TGTGCCTCACTGTCAGGGGCGAACACCGGGGAGCTGTTTTTT.

This clonotype was counted many times. This chain joins TRBV11-3 and TRBJ2-5; the D is unclear. Deletions cut 2 bases from V and 5 bases from J, with 15 bases between. Germline CDR1 SGHNT, CDR2 YENEEA. The CDR3 is made up of 15 amino acids. Here the CDR3 reads CASSLIPGPRETQYF. CDR3 DNA: TGTGCCAGCAGCTTAATCCCAGGCCCGAGGGAGACCCAGTACTTC.

This clonotype was detected many times. This sequence joins TRBV6-5 and TRBJ2-3; D is unclear. Between the trimmed V and J ends, which lost 2 bases and 2 bases, there was a span of 5 bases. CDR3 size: 13 residues. The germline CDR1 and CDR2 sequences are MNHEY and SVGAGI. The CDR3 loop is CASSYSNTDTQYF. CDR3 DNA sequence: TGTGCCAGCAGTTACAGTAACACAGATACGCAGTATTTT.

This clonotype was observed at least ten times. This chain links TRBV7-3 with TRBJ2-5, with 8 bases aligning to TRBD2. The CDR3 totals 15 residues. With 3 bases clipped from V and 0 bases from J, the junction kept 3 bases outside the gene matches. CDR1 SGHTA and CDR2 FQGTGA come from the germline V gene. CDR3 bases: TGTGCCAGCAGCTTGAACGGGGGGGACCAAGAGACCCAGTACTTC. Amino acids: CASSLNGGDQETQYF. The full variable domain, with the rest looked up from reference TRBV7-3 and TRBJ2-5, is GAGVSQTPSNKVTEKGKYVELRCDPISGHTALYWYRQSLGQGPEFLIYFQGTGAADDSGLPNDRFFAVRPEGSVSTLKIQRTERGDSAVYLCASSLNGGDQETQYFGPGTRLLVL.

The table lists this clonotype with many counts. The chain uses TRBV7-8 and TRBJ2-3, with TRBD2 matching 11 bases. Germline assignment: CDR1 SGHVS and CDR2 FQNEAQ. This CDR3 spans 19 amino acids. Trimming at V came to 5 bases and at J to 6 bases, leaving 19 bases not matched to a gene. The CDR3 DNA reads as TGTGCCAGCAGCGAAGGCGCCCTACTAGCGGGGGTCTTCGAGGATACGCAGTATTTT. Translating it yields CASSEGALLAGVFEDTQYF.

This clonotype appeared many times. The V gene is TRBV7-2, the J gene TRBJ2-1; D ambiguous. Germline assignment: CDR1 SGHTA and CDR2 FQGNSA. Trimming left V 1 base short and J 10 bases short, with 8 bases between. This CDR3 is built from 12 residues. In DNA, the CDR3 is TGTGCCAGCAGCTTAGATTGGCGGGAGCAGTTCTTC. Its translation: CASSLDWREQFF.

The chain carries TRBV29-1 and TRBJ2-5; 8 positions match TRBD2. The germline V gene encodes CDR1 SQVTM and CDR2 ANQGSEA. V shed 5 bases and J 5 bases; nucleotides not matched to a gene: 4. The CDR3 is 12 residues long. The CDR3: CSVPGGGETQYF. CDR3 in DNA: TGCAGCGTTCCTGGCGGGGGGGAGACCCAGTACTTC.

In this sample, this clonotype turned up once. This may come from a read error, since a much larger clone is one base off. The rearrangement joins TRBV7-2 to TRBJ2-7, with D perhaps matching TRBD2 (5 bases). The germline V and J ends were trimmed by 7 bases and 0 bases, with 13 bases remaining between them. The CDR3 loop spans 14 amino acids. In germline, CDR1 is SGHTA, CDR2 FQGNSA. This chain's CDR3 is CASTRGESSYEQYF. The CDR3 coding sequence is TGTGCCAGCACCCGGGGAGAGAGCTCCTACGAGCAGTACTTC.

The chain joins TRBV13 to TRBJ1-1; possible D gene TRBD1, 6 bases. V lost 5 bases, J lost 2 bases, and 12 bases lay in between. The germline gives CDR1 PRHDT, CDR2 FYEKMQ (reference sequence). CDR3 size: 14 residues. CDR3 sequence: CASSRGGHNTEAFF. The CDR3 DNA reads as TGTGCCAGCAGCCGGGGGGGCCACAACACTGAAGCTTTCTTT.

This clonotype occurred a few times. The chain combines TRBV2 with TRBJ2-3; 8 bases fit TRBD2. After removal of 11 bases from V and 1 base from J, the junction contained 14 bases not matched to a gene. The length of the CDR3 is 16 residues. CDR1 is SNHLY and CDR2 is FYNNEI in the germline V gene. The CDR3 DNA is TGTGCCTGCCGAACCCCCGGAGCGGGGGGCACAGATACGCAGTATTTT. Translated, it gives CACRTPGAGGTDTQYF.

This clonotype was seen a few times. V gene TRBV2 combines with J gene TRBJ1-1; D gene unclear. In germline, CDR1 is SNHLY, CDR2 FYNNEI. V was trimmed by 3 bases and J by 1 base, leaving 9 bases between them. The CDR3 consists of 14 residues. The CDR3 region has the DNA TGTGCCAGCAGTGATAGACGAAGGAACACTGAAGCTTTCTTT. It translates to CASSDRRRNTEAFF.